These T cell receptor beta chains were read from a single sample in a study of radiotherapy plus CTLA-4 blockade in lung cancer. Here immunoSEQ multiplex PCR was the method, and the copy in TCRdb shows in-frame clones only, minus some. The data hold tens of thousands of clones, with roughly 79% observed a single time. The material sequenced was peripheral blood, taken from a patient treated with radiotherapy plus ipilimumab. These receptors came from a human donor with non-small cell lung cancer that progressed on radiotherapy plus ipilimumab. The CDR3 runs from the conserved cysteine through the conserved F or W. D genes are given only for firm matches. Size is stated for part of the rows, as once, few or many counts, or as a class when the clone is expanded.

cdr3_length	d_call	j_call	clone_size	v_call	cdr3_nt	cdr3_aa
14	-	TRBJ1-1	-	TRBV18	TGTGCCAGCTCACCACAAGGGCTGGGCACTGAAGCTTTCTTT	CASSPQGLGTEAFF
15	TRBD1	TRBJ1-2	-	TRBV29-1	TGCAGCGTTGAAGAGGGGGCAGGGGGGCGTCATGGCTACACCTTC	CSVEEGAGGRHGYTF
12	-	TRBJ2-3	few	TRBV19	TGTGCCAGTGGGCGGGCCACAGATACGCAGTATTTT	CASGRATDTQYF
16	-	TRBJ1-6	-	TRBV28	TGTGCCAGCAGTTTACCCCTAGGTTCCTATAATTCACCCCTCCACTTT	CASSLPLGSYNSPLHF
16	-	TRBJ2-7	-	TRBV19	TGTGCCAGTAGTACCCGACAGGGCCAGGGAGGATACGAGCAGTACTTC	CASSTRQGQGGYEQYF
18	-	TRBJ1-1	-	TRBV12-5	TGTGCTAGTGGAGCCCCAGGGTCCGGGGTAAGGGGAAACACTGAAGCTTTCTTT	CASGAPGSGVRGNTEAFF
14	-	TRBJ1-6	-	TRBV9	TGTGCCAGCAGCGAGGACGGTACTAATTCACCCCTCCACTTT	CASSEDGTNSPLHF
13	-	TRBJ2-2	-	TRBV5-1	TGCGCCAGCAGCCAGGAGGGCACCGGGGAGCTGTTTTTT	CASSQEGTGELFF
14	-	TRBJ1-2	-	TRBV7-2	TGTGCCAGCAGCCCCGCCAAGGGCTTCTATGGCTACACCTTC	CASSPAKGFYGYTF
14	-	TRBJ2-2	-	TRBV29-1	TGCAGCGTTGAGGGTGCAGGTCACACCGGGGAGCTGTTTTTT	CSVEGAGHTGELFF
13	-	TRBJ2-7	-	TRBV28	TGTGCCAGCAGTTTCCCCGGGCCCCTCGAGCAGTACTTC	CASSFPGPLEQYF
17	TRBD1	TRBJ2-7	-	TRBV28	TGTGCCAGCAGTTTAACAAACAGGGGCACGCAAGGATACGAGCAGTACTTC	CASSLTNRGTQGYEQYF
14	TRBD2	TRBJ2-1	-	TRBV7-9	TGTGCCAGCAGCTTAGGGGGACTAGCCAGTGAGCAGTTCTTC	CASSLGGLASEQFF
17	TRBD1	TRBJ1-2	-	TRBV9	TGTGCCAGCGCAGGGGGGATTCGGGTCTATGCGAACTATGGCTACACCTTC	CASAGGIRVYANYGYTF
11	-	TRBJ2-7	-	TRBV5-8	TGTGCCAGCAAGACGGTAGGCGAGCAGTACTTC	CASKTVGEQYF
13	-	TRBJ2-7	-	TRBV11-2	TGTGCCAGCAGCTTAGATCCCGACTACGAGCAGTACTTC	CASSLDPDYEQYF
14	-	TRBJ1-2	-	TRBV5-4	TGTGCCAGCAGCTTGTTAGGGATTGGCTATGGCTACACCTTC	CASSLLGIGYGYTF
15	-	TRBJ1-1	-	TRBV6-5	TGTGCCAGCAGCGGATGGGGGCAGGGCGACACTGAAGCTTTCTTT	CASSGWGQGDTEAFF
15	-	TRBJ2-7	-	TRBV4-2	TGTGCCAGCAGCCAACTCCGGGACTCTACTTACGAGCAGTACTTC	CASSQLRDSTYEQYF
15	TRBD1	TRBJ1-4	-	TRBV9	TGTGCCAGCAGCGCAGGGACAGGGGTCGGAGAAAAACTGTTTTTT	CASSAGTGVGEKLFF
14	-	TRBJ2-5	-	TRBV27	TGTGCCAGCAGTTTATACGGCAGGGGAGAGACCCAGTACTTC	CASSLYGRGETQYF
14	-	TRBJ2-5	-	TRBV2	TGTGCCAGCAGGCAGGGAACCGCTCAAGAGACCCAGTACTTC	CASRQGTAQETQYF
12	-	TRBJ1-2	few	TRBV2	TGTGCCAGCAGTGAGGAAGGGGAGGGCTACACCTTC	CASSEEGEGYTF
13	-	TRBJ1-1	few	TRBV4-1	TGCGCCAGCAGCCACCGAGGAAACACTGAAGCTTTCTTT	CASSHRGNTEAFF
15	-	TRBJ2-5	-	TRBV5-1	TGCGCCAGCAGCTTGGTCGGGGGGCTAGTTGAGACCCAGTACTTC	CASSLVGGLVETQYF
18	-	TRBJ2-1	few	TRBV5-6	TGTGCCAGCAGCTTGGACCAAGGAGGGGGCCTTTACTACAATGAGCAGTTCTTC	CASSLDQGGGLYYNEQFF
14	-	TRBJ2-3	once	TRBV9	TGTGCCAGCAGCGTAGCCCCCGGGGAGGATACGCAGTATTTT	CASSVAPGEDTQYF
13	-	TRBJ1-1	-	TRBV28	TGTGCCAGCTGCTTGGGCAAGGACACTGAAGCTTTCTTT	CASCLGKDTEAFF
12	-	TRBJ2-7	-	TRBV7-9	TGTGCCAGCAGCTTATCAACACCGCCCGGGTACTTC	CASSLSTPPGYF